This record covers a single T cell receptor beta chain. Its antigen is not known. The data are from a study of Graves' ophthalmopathy and Graves' hyperthyroidism. General observations from the study: Most thyroid-expanded clonotypes exceeding 0.001 frequency were also found in blood. Ophthalmopathy progression predictions by the model showed about 79% specificity and 60% to 71% sensitivity. An approximately 80% specificity and roughly 90% sensitivity were achieved by a 13-signature model that separated ophthalmopathy from stable hyperthyroidism.

CDR3 length equals 14 residues. Trimming took off 8 bases at V and 8 bases at J, with 18 bases between the two ends. CDR1 is SEHNR and CDR2 is FQNEAQ in the germline V gene (reference sequence). Amplification of TCR beta CDR3 regions used RNA transcripts. Second-round multiplex PCR followed a first-round RT-PCR using HTBI primers. TCRdb redid the calling of the multiplex PCR reads with MiXCR, one entry per CDR3 protein. Of more than 550,000 distinct CDR3 sequences in the sample, about two fifths are singletons; the top ten hold around 3.3%. What was sequenced was peripheral blood. The receptor's source is an adult man with Graves' ophthalmopathy. The chain carries TRBV7-9 and TRBJ1-4, with D uncertain. The CDR3 region is CASRPGLPSEKLFF. CDR3 nucleotides: TGTGCCAGCCGACCGGGCCTACCGTCGGAAAAACTGTTTTTT. Supplemented by reference TRBV7-9 and TRBJ1-4, the full variable domain reads DTGVSQNPRHKITKRGQNVTFRCDPISEHNRLYWYRQTLGQGPEFLTYFQNEAQLEKSRLLSDRFSAERPKGSFSTLEIQRTEQGDSAMYLCASRPGLPSEKLFFGSGTQLSVL.